Included here is one T cell receptor beta chain sequence, with context. V shed 4 bases and J 3 bases; nucleotides not matched to a gene: 14. Germline V gene data show CDR1 as GTSNPN and CDR2 as SVGIG (reference sequence). The CDR3 sequence is 16 residues long. The data are from a study of shared T cell receptors in the human thymus. Clones were read by immunoSEQ multiplex PCR, and TCRdb kept only the in-frame ones, dropping some. The data contain 500,000 to 750,000 clones, 85% to 90% of them singletons. The data were also submitted as part of a second study, on human thymus T cells. From that study: As related research reported, thymic repertoires overlapped highly among unrelated individuals.

The chain joins TRBV30 to TRBJ1-2, with TRBD1 matching over 7 bases. The material sequenced was thymocytes. The sequence came from a boy less than two years old with a congenital heart defect. This CDR3 is CAWTHLYKTGHYGYTF. The CDR3, as DNA: TGTGCCTGGACCCACTTATATAAGACAGGGCACTATGGCTACACCTTC.